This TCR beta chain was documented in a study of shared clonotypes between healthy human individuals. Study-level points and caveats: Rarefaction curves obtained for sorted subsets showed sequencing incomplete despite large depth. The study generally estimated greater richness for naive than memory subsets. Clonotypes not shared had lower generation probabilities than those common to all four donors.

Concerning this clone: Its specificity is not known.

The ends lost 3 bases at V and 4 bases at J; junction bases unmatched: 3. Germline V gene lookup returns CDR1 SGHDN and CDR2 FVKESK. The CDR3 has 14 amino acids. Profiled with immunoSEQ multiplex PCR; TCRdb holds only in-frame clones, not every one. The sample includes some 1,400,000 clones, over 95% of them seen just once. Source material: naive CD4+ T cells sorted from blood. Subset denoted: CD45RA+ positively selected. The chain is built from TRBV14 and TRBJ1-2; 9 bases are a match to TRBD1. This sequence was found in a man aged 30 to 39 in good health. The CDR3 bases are TGTGCCAGCAGCCATGGACAGGGGCCCTATGGCTACACCTTC. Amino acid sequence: CASSHGQGPYGYTF.